A selection of T cell receptor beta chains follows, all from one sample in a study of vaccination effects on CD4 cells after COVID-19. Their specific antigens are unknown. The protocol was immunoSEQ multiplex PCR, while the TCRdb copy is restricted to in-frame clones and leaves out a portion. The data show under 55,000 clones, roughly 75% seen once. The source was CD4+ T cells from PBMCs cultured with a peptide pool, collected before COVID-19 vaccination. The receptors stem from a human donor who had a prior SARS-CoV-2 infection. Both conserved end residues are trimmed from each CDR3. D genes are given only for firm matches.

J gene | V gene | D gene | CDR3 protein
TRBJ1-5 | TRBV2 | - | ASSPSQGNQPQH
TRBJ1-6 | TRBV5-8 | - | ASQDSSYNSPLH
TRBJ2-1 | TRBV2 | - | ASSWALSSYNEQF
TRBJ2-3 | TRBV7-2 | - | ASSLRRSTDTQY
TRBJ1-4 | TRBV9 | - | ASSVGQLNEKLF
TRBJ1-2 | TRBV7-2 | - | ASSSRGRRADLDT
TRBJ2-7 | TRBV2 | TRBD2 | ASSEPAGDAYEQY
TRBJ1-5 | TRBV10-3 | - | AIKGQTNQPQH
TRBJ2-2 | TRBV2 | TRBD2 | ASSVAGEVFAGELF
TRBJ2-6 | TRBV5-4 | - | ASSLGGHGANVLT
TRBJ2-3 | TRBV11-3 | TRBD1 | ASSERIQGATFDTQY
TRBJ2-1 | TRBV11-2 | - | ASSGYNEQF
TRBJ2-1 | TRBV11-2 | TRBD2 | ASSSRQVAGFNEQF
TRBJ2-7 | TRBV7-9 | - | ASSPLSPYEQY
TRBJ2-7 | TRBV11-3 | TRBD2 | ASSLGGTRSYEQY
TRBJ1-4 | TRBV18 | - | ASSPKEGGGIEKLF
TRBJ2-5 | TRBV28 | TRBD2 | ASSFLSRGVGETQY
TRBJ1-4 | TRBV23-1 | - | ASTITGGNEKLF
TRBJ2-2 | TRBV27 | TRBD2 | ASSYTSGSTGELF
TRBJ1-5 | TRBV2 | TRBD1 | ASSGQGWNQPQH
TRBJ1-2 | TRBV6-6 | - | ASSYSAGDDGYT
TRBJ2-6 | TRBV2 | TRBD1 | ASKGTGVGANVLT
TRBJ1-6 | TRBV2 | TRBD1 | ASSQPRTGYNSPLH
TRBJ1-6 | TRBV5-4 | - | ASSLDDSPLH
TRBJ1-2 | TRBV6-6 | - | ASSLNYGYT
TRBJ2-5 | TRBV29-1 | - | SADRGVQETQY
TRBJ1-3 | TRBV18 | - | ASSPLPGAENTIY
TRBJ2-7 | TRBV5-1 | - | ASSLVASDYEQY
TRBJ2-2 | TRBV24-1 | TRBD2 | ATSTSGRNTGELF
TRBJ2-7 | TRBV19 | - | ASSTTGNSYEQY
TRBJ2-6 | TRBV11-3 | - | ASSLIQGAGANVLT
TRBJ2-5 | TRBV5-5 | - | ASSLVLVQETQY
TRBJ2-1 | TRBV13 | - | ASSQRGTGEGEQF
TRBJ2-5 | TRBV4-2 | TRBD2 | ASSQDLRGGQETQY
TRBJ2-1 | TRBV24-1 | TRBD1 | ATSGTGSSYNEQF
TRBJ1-6 | TRBV5-4 | - | ASSLGRSPLH
TRBJ2-7 | TRBV9 | - | ASSVGAYRSYEQY
TRBJ1-6 | TRBV7-2 | TRBD1 | AIRGHRGSPLH
TRBJ2-3 | TRBV30 | TRBD2 | AWRIAGAPDTQY
TRBJ1-2 | TRBV6-1 | - | ASSEYGDGYT
TRBJ1-1 | TRBV20-1 | - | SARVNTEAF
TRBJ2-1 | TRBV6-6 | - | ASSRDILYNEQF
TRBJ2-7 | TRBV18 | TRBD1 | ASSPPSGGFGYEQY
TRBJ2-6 | TRBV5-1 | - | ASSLDGFSGANVLT
TRBJ1-6 | TRBV2 | - | ASRQRGLYNSPLH
TRBJ2-5 | TRBV3-1/TRBV3-2 | - | ASSPLRGSETQY